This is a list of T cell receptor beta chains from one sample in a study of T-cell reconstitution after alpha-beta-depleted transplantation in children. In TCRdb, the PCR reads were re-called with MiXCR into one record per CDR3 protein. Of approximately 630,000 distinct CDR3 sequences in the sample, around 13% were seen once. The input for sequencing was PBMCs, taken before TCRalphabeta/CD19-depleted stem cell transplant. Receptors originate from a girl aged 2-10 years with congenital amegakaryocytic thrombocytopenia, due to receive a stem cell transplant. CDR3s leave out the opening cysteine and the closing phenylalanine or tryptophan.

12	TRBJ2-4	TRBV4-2	ASSQERTASIQY
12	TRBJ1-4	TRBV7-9	ASSLDQGNEKLF
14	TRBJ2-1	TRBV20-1	SACGLAGEAYNEQF
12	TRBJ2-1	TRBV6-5	ASTYEGGRGEQF
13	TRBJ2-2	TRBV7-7	ASSSWGGDTGELF
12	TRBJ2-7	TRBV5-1	ASSYGRRSYEQY
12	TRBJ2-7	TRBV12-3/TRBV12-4	ASSTGTNVYEQY
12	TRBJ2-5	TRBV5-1	ASSTRAGAETQY
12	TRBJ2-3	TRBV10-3	ATGLAGGTDTQY
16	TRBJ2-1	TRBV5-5	ASSLPSSAGGTGNEQF
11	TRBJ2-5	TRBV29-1	SGSTSGGETQY
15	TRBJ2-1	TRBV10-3	AISAGQGPTPYNEQF
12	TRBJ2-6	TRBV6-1	ASGNSSGANVLT
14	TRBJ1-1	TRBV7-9	ASSPLEGSEDTEAF
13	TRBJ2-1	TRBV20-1	SANLPARSYNEQF
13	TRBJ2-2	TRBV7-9	ASSRTGVSTGELF
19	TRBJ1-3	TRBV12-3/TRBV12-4	ASSLALTLLIPGQGRNTIY
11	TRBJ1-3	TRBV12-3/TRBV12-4	ASSFGGGNTIY
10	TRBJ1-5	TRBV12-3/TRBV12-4	ASSLTNQPQH
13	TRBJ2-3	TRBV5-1	ASSKGGREADTQY
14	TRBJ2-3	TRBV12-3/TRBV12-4	ASSLATLGLTDTQY
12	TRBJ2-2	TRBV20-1	SAQRGANTGELF
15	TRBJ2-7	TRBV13	ASSPGTSGGTSYEQY
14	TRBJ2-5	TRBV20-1	SARGGGSKVQETQY
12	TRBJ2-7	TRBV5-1	ASRVLAGYYEQY
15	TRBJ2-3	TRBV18	ASSPRTSGRKTDTQY
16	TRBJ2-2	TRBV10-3	AISESVSGGPYTGELF
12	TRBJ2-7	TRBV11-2	ASARRGPTYEQY
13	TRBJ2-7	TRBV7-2	ASSLVPGQAYEQY
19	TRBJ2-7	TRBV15	ATSRDRNYGTSGRSLDEQY
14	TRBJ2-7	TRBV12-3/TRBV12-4	ASRAPKGGATYEQY
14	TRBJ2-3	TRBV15	ATSSRLAGSTDTQY
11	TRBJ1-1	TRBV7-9	ASSARWANEAF
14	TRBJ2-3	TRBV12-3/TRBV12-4	ASSLAPGGLGDTQY
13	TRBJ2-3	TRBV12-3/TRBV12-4	ASSQTSGSPDTQY
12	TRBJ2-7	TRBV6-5	ASSYGGLAHEQY
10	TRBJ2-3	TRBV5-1	ASSLGLDTQY
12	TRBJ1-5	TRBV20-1	SAGQGQVDQPQH
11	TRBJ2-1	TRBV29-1	SVSAGTYNEQF
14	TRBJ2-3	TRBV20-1	SAPTFREGPGDTQY